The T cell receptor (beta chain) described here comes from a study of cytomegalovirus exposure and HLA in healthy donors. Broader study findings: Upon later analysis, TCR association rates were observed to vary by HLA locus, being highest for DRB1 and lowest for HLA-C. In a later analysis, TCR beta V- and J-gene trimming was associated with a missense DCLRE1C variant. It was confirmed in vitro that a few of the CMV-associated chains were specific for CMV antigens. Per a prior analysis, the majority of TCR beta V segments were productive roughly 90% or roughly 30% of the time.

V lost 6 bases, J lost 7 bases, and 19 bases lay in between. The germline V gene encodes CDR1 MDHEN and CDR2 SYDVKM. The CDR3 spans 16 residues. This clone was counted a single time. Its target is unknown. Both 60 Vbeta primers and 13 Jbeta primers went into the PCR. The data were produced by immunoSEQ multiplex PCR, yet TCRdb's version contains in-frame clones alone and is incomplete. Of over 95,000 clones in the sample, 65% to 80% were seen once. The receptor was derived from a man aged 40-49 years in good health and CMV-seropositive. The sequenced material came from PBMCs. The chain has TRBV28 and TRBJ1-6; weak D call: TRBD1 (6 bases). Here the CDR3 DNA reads TGTGCCAGCAGCCCACGGTGGGGGCCGGGGAATTCACCCCTCCACTTT. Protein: CASSPRWGPGNSPLHF.